These T cell receptor beta chains were read from a single sample in a study of response to subunit inactivated influenza vaccine. Via MiXCR, TCRdb re-called the RT-PCR reads, giving one row per CDR3 protein. In the table there are about 170,000 distinct CDR3 sequences, approximately 12% of which are singletons. This sample also belongs to another study, concerning T cells expressing NK-cell markers.

The sample here was CD8+ T cells sorted from PBMCs, taken approximately 13 days after vaccination. The receptors come from a man aged 45 to 65 who received an inactivated influenza vaccine. Each CDR3 is given with its conserved first and last residue. The D gene is left open where the match is weak.

cdr3_aa v_call d_call
CASSLGTSSGNTIYF TRBV7-6 -
CASSPAGNYGYTF TRBV12-3/TRBV12-4 -
CASSPFGQGWTGANVLTF TRBV6-1 TRBD1
CASNPGGTEAFF TRBV12-3/TRBV12-4 TRBD1
CASADLREQYF TRBV25-1 -
CSTNPLTGEGETQYF TRBV29-1 -
CASSSGTRLLETQYF TRBV7-2 TRBD2
CASSQSHSGRAAYEQFF TRBV16 TRBD2
CASSVGGSRDEQFF TRBV9 -
CASSFYSGPSYEQYF TRBV28 -
CASSLADGPNYGYTF TRBV5-1 -
CASSHQFNEQFF TRBV18 -